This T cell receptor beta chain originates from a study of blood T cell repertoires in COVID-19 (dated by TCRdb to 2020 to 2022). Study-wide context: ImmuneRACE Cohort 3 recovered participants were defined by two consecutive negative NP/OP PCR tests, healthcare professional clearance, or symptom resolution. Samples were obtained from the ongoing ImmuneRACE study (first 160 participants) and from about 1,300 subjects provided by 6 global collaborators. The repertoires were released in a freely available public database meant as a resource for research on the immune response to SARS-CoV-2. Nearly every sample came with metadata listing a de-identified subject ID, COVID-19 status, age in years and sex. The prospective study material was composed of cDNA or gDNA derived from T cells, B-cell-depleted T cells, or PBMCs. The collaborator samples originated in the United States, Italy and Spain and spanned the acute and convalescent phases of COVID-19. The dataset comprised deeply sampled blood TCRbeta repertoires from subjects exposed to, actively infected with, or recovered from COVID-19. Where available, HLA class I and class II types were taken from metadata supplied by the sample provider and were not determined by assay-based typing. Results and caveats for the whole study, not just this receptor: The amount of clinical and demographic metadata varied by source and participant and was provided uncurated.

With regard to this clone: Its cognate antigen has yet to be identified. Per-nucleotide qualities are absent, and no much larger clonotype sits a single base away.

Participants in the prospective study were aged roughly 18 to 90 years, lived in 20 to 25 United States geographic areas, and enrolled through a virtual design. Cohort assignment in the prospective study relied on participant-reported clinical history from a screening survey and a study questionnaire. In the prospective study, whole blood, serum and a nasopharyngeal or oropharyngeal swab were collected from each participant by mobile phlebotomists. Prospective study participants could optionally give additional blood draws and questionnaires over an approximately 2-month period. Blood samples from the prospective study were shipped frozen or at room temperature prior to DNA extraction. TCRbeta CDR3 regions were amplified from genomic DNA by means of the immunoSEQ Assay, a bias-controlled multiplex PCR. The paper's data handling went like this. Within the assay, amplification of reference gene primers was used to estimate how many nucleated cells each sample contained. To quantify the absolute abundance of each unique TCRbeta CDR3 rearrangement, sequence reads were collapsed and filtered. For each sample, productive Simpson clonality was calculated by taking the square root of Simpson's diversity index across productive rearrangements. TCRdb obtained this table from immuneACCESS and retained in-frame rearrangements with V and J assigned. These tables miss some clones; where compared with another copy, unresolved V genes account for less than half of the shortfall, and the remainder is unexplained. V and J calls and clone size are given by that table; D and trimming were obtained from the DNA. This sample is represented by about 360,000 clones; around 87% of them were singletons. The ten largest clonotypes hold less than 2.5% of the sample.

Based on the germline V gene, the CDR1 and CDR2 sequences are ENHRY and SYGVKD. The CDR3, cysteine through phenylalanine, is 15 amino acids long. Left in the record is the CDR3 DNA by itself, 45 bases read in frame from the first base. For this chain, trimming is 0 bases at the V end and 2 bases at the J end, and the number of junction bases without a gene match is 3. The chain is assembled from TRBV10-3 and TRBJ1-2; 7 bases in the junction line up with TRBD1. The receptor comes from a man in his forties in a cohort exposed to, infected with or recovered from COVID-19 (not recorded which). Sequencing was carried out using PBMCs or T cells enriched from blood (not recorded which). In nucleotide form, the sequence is TGTGCCATCAGTGAGTCCACAGGGGCAAACTATGGCTACACCTTC. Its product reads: CAISESTGANYGYTF.